Listed here is a single TCR beta chain. Data came from immunoSEQ multiplex PCR; TCRdb stores just in-frame clones and leaves some out. The table has around 750,000 clones, about 74% seen once. This sample was taken from a study of shared clonotypes between healthy human individuals. This receptor was taken from a woman in her twenties or thirties in good health. The sequenced sample consisted of memory CD4+ T cells sorted from blood. The subset was: CD45RA-negative fraction.

CDR3 DNA: TGTGCCAGCCCTGGAGGCAGGGGGGGGTGGAATGGCTACACCTTC. This sequence encodes CASPGGRGGWNGYTF. The chain is built from TRBV6-1 and TRBJ1-2; TRBD1 matches 7 bases. The CDR3 extends over 15 amino acids. V trimming: 8 bases; J trimming: 6 bases; junction bases outside the gene matches: 15. Germline V gene lookup returns CDR1 MNHNS and CDR2 SASEGT.